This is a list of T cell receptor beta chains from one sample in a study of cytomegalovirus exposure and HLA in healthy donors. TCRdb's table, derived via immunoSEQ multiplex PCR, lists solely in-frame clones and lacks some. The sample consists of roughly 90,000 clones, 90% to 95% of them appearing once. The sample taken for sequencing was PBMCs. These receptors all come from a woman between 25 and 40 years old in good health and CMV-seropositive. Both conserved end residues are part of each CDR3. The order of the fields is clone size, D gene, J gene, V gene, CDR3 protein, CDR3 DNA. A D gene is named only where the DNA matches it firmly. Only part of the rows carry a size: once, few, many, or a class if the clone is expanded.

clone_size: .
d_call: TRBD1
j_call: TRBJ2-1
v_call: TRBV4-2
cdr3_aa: CASSQTGTGSYNEQFF
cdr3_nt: TGTGCCAGCAGCCAGACCGGGACAGGATCCTACAATGAGCAGTTCTTC

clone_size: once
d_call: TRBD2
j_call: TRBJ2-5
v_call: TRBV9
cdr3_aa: CASSVDLQGGLQETQYF
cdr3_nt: TGTGCCAGCAGCGTAGATTTGCAGGGAGGGCTTCAAGAGACCCAGTACTTC

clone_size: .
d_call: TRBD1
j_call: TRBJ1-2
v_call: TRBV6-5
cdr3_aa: CASRGQGGAYGYTF
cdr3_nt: TGTGCCAGCAGGGGACAGGGAGGGGCGTATGGCTACACCTTC

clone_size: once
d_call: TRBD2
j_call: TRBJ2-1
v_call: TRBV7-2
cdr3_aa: CASSLVPAGVSEQFF
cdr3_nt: TGTGCCAGCAGCTTAGTTCCAGCGGGAGTCAGTGAGCAGTTCTTC

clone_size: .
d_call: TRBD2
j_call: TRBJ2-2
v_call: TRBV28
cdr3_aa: CASSFVLAGVTGELFF
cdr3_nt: TGTGCCAGCAGTTTCGTTCTAGCGGGAGTTACCGGGGAGCTGTTTTTT

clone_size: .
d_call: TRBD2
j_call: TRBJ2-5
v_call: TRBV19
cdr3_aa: CASSILAGRGETQYF
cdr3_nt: TGTGCCAGTAGTATACTAGCGGGACGTGGAGAGACCCAGTACTTC

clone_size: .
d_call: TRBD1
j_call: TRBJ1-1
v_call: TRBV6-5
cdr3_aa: CASSYSRDRAFF
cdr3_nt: TGTGCCAGCAGTTACTCCCGGGACAGGGCTTTCTTT

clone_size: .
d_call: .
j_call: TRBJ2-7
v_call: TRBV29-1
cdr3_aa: CSVGDPRYEQYF
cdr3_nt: TGCAGCGTCGGAGATCCGAGATACGAGCAGTACTTC

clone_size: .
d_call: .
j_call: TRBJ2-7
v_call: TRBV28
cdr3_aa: CASWGVNPPVEQYF
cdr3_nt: TGTGCCAGCTGGGGCGTTAACCCGCCGGTCGAGCAGTACTTC

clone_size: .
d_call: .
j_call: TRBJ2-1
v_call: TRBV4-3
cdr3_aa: CASSRDFSNEQFF
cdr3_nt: TGCGCCAGCAGCCGAGACTTCTCCAATGAGCAGTTCTTC

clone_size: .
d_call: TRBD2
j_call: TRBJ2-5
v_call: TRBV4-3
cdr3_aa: CASSPHGLAAQETQYF
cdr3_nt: TGCGCCAGCAGCCCGCACGGACTAGCGGCACAAGAGACCCAGTACTTC

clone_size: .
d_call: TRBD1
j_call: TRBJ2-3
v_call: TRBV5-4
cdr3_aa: CASSQGQGTDTQYF
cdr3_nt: TGTGCCAGCAGCCAGGGACAGGGCACAGATACGCAGTATTTT

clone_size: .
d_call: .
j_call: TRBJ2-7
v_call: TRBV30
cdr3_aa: CAWSVMGAGNEQYF
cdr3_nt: TGTGCCTGGAGTGTTATGGGCGCGGGGAACGAGCAGTACTTC

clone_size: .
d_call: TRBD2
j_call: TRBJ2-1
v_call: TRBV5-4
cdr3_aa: CASSPGGAGGVNEQFF
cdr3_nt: TGTGCCAGCAGCCCCGGAGGGGCGGGGGGGGTAAATGAGCAGTTCTTC

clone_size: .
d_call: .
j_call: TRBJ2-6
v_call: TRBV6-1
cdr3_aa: CASISQGFGANVLTF
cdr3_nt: TGTGCCAGCATTTCACAGGGATTTGGGGCCAACGTCCTGACTTTC

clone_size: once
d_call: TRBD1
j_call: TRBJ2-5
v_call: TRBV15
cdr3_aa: CATRRTGSKETQYF
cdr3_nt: TGTGCCACCAGGCGGACAGGGTCCAAAGAGACCCAGTACTTC

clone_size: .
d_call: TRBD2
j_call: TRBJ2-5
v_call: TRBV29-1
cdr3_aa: CSVDTSGREETQYF
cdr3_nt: TGCAGCGTTGATACTAGCGGGAGGGAGGAGACCCAGTACTTC

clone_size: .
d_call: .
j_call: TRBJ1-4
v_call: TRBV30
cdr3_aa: CAWSTGNEKLFF
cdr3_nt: TGTGCCTGGAGTACAGGGAATGAAAAACTGTTTTTT

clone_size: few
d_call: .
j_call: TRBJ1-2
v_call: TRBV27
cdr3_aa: CASSRTPNSLYGYTF
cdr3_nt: TGTGCCAGCAGTAGGACTCCCAATTCCCTCTATGGCTACACCTTC

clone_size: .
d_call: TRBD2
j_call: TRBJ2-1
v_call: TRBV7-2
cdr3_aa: CASSSGAGDSYNEQFF
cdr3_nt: TGTGCCAGCAGCTCCGGAGCGGGAGACTCCTACAATGAGCAGTTCTTC

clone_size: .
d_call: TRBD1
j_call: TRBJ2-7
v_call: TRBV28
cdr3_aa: CASSLGQGYEQYF
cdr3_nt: TGTGCCAGCAGTTTGGGACAGGGCTACGAGCAGTACTTC

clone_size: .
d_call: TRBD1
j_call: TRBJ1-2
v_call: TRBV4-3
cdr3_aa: CASSQGDSLYGYTF
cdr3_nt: TGCGCCAGCAGCCAAGGGGACAGCCTTTATGGCTACACCTTC

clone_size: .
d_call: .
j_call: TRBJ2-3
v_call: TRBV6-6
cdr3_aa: CASSKGGPTDTQYF
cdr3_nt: TGTGCCAGCAGCAAAGGAGGGCCAACAGATACGCAGTATTTT

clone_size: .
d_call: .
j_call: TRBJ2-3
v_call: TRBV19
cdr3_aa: CASRAARDTDTQYF
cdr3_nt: TGTGCCAGTAGGGCTGCCCGGGACACCGATACGCAGTATTTT

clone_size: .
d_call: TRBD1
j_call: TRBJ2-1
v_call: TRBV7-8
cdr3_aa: CASSSTDRGLTYNEQFF
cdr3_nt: TGTGCCAGCAGCTCTACCGACAGGGGGCTGACCTACAATGAGCAGTTCTTC

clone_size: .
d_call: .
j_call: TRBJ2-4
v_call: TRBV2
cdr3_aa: CASSDGRLAKNIQYF
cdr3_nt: TGTGCCAGCAGTGACGGCAGACTAGCCAAAAACATTCAGTACTTC

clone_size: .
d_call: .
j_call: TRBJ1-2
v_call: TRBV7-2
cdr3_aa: CASSLEDRNYGYTF
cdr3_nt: TGTGCCAGCAGCTTAGAGGACAGAAACTATGGCTACACCTTC

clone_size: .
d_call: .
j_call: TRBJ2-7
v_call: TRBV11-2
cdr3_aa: CASSLEAGRYEQYF
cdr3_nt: TGTGCCAGCAGCTTAGAGGCAGGGAGGTACGAGCAGTACTTC

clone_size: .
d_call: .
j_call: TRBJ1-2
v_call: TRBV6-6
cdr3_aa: CASSYSGTPYGYTF
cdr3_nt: TGTGCCAGCAGTTACTCTGGGACACCATATGGCTACACCTTC

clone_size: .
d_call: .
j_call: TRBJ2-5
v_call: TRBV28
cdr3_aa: CASSFRETQYF
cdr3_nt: TGTGCCAGCAGTTTTCGGGAGACCCAGTACTTC

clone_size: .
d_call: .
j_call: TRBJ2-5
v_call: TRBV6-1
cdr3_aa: CASSGGYSETQYF
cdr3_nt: TGTGCCAGCAGTGGCGGGTATTCGGAGACCCAGTACTTC

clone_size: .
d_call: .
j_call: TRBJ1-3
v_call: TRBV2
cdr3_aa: CASSEIQVSGNTIYF
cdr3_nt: TGTGCCAGCAGTGAAATTCAGGTCTCTGGAAACACCATATATTTT

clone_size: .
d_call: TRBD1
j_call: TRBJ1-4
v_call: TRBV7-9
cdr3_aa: CASSLAGTGFEKLFF
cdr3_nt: TGTGCCAGCAGCTTGGCAGGGACAGGGTTTGAAAAACTGTTTTTT

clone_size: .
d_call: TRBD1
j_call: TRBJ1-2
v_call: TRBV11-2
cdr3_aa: CASTSPRGQGRGYTF
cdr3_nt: TGTGCCAGCACCTCCCCTAGGGGACAGGGCCGGGGCTACACCTTC

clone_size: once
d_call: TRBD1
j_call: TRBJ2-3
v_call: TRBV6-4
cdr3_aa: CASSDGQGAADTQYF
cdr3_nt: TGTGCCAGCAGTGACGGACAGGGGGCTGCAGATACGCAGTATTTT

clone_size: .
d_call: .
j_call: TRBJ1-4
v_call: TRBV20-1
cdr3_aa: CSASQNEKLFF
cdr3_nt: TGCAGTGCTTCCCAGAATGAAAAACTGTTTTTT

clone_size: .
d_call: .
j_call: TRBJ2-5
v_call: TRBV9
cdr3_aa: CASSAYTEPEETQYF
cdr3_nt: TGTGCCAGCAGCGCATACACGGAGCCAGAAGAGACCCAGTACTTC

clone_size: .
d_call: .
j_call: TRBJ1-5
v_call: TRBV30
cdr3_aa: CAWRQDSNQPQHF
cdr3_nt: TGTGCCTGGAGACAGGATAGCAATCAGCCCCAGCATTTT

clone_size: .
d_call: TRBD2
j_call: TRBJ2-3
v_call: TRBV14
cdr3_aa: CASSRGLAGPSTDTQYF
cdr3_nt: TGTGCCAGCAGCCGGGGACTAGCGGGACCTAGCACAGATACGCAGTATTTT

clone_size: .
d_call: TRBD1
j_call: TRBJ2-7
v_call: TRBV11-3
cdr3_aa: CASSLGGTGIYEQYF
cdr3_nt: TGTGCCAGCAGCTTAGGTGGGACAGGGATCTACGAGCAGTACTTC

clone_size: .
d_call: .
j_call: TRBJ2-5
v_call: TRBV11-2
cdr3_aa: CASSSSRGVQETQYF
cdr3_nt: TGTGCCAGCAGCTCGAGCCGCGGGGTACAAGAGACCCAGTACTTC

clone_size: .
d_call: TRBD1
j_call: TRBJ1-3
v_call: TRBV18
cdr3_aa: CASSPGQGQVFGNTIYF
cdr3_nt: TGTGCCAGCTCACCTGGACAGGGGCAGGTATTTGGAAACACCATATATTTT

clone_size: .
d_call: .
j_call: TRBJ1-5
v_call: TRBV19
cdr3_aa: CASSLRPYNQPQHF
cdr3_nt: TGTGCCAGTAGTCTACGTCCATACAATCAGCCCCAGCATTTT

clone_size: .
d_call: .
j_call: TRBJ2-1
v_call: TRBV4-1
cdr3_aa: CASSQEVLNNEQFF
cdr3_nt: TGCGCCAGCAGCCAAGAAGTCCTAAACAATGAGCAGTTCTTC

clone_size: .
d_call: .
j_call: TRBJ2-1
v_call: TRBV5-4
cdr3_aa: CASSGAGRLGNEQFF
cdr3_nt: TGTGCCAGCAGCGGTGCGGGACGGCTGGGCAATGAGCAGTTCTTC

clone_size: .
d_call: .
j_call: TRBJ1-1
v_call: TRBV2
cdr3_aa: CASRSDRTNTEAFF
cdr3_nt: TGTGCCAGCAGGTCTGACAGGACCAACACTGAAGCTTTCTTT

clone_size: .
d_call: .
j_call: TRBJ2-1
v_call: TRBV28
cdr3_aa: CASSPVLGEQFF
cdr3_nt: TGTGCCAGCAGCCCAGTTCTAGGTGAGCAGTTCTTC

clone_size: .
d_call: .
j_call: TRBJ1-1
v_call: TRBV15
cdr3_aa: CATSRLPGAEAFF
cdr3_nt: TGTGCCACCAGCCGCCTCCCAGGGGCTGAAGCTTTCTTT

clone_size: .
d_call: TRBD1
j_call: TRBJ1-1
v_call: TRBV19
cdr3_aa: CASSIRGTANTEAFF
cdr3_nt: TGTGCCAGTAGTATAAGGGGGACAGCGAACACTGAAGCTTTCTTT